This entry lists 27 T cell receptor beta chains sequenced from one sample in a study of radiation and T cells in renal cell carcinoma. As for time point: baseline pretreatment blood. Stated treatment: 15 Gy SBRT to primary tumor, nephrectomy 4 weeks later. Clones were read by immunoSEQ multiplex PCR, and TCRdb kept only the in-frame ones, dropping some. The profile shows more than 140,000 clones, 75% to 90% of them singletons. Material: blood, obtained from a patient whose treatment included radiotherapy and nephrectomy. The receptors were gathered from a woman between 50 and 59 years old with renal cell carcinoma.

The rearrangement links TRBV27 to TRBJ1-2; possibly TRBD1 for D (6 bases). V lost 8 bases, J lost 4 bases, and 17 bases lay in between. CDR1 and CDR2 from the germline V gene are MNHEY and SMNVEV (reference sequence). The CDR3 has 14 residues. CDR3 loop: CASSGAGSSYGYTF. In DNA, the CDR3 is TGTGCCAGCTCGGGGGCGGGTTCTTCCTATGGCTACACCTTC.

This rearrangement joins TRBV25-1 to TRBJ1-2; no clear D gene. Trimming removed 5 bases at V and 8 bases at J, with 15 bases between. The CDR3 has 13 amino acids. Germline-derived CDR1 and CDR2 are MGHDK and SYGVNS. The CDR3 coding sequence is TGTGCCAGCAGTCCCGGTGCGCCGGGCGGCTACACCTTC. Amino acid sequence: CASSPGAPGGYTF.

This chain connects TRBV6-5 to TRBJ2-7; 10 nucleotides match TRBD1. The CDR3 totals 15 residues. J was trimmed by 6 bases and V by 5 bases; bases with no gene match: 10. The germline V gene encodes CDR1 MNHEY and CDR2 SVGAGI. CDR3 DNA sequence: TGTGCCAGCAGTCGATCGGACAGGGGGGCCTCCGAGCAGTACTTC. Protein product: CASSRSDRGASEQYF.

This chain links TRBV5-4 with TRBJ2-5, with D tentatively TRBD2 (5 bases). V was shortened by 3 bases and J by 10 bases, with 13 bases between the two germline ends. Looked up from germline, CDR1 is SGHNT and CDR2 is YYREEE (reference sequence). This CDR3 has 12 amino acids. In nucleotides, the CDR3 is TGTGCCAGCAGCTCAGGACCGGAGGTCCAGTACTTC. It yields the protein CASSSGPEVQYF.

The J gene is TRBJ1-1, the V gene TRBV18, with D perhaps TRBD1 (6 bases). Trimming took 4 bases from V and 7 from J, leaving 16 bases between them. Germline-derived CDR1 and CDR2 are KGHSH and LQKENI. The CDR3 contains 14 residues. The CDR3 DNA follows: TGTGCCAGCTCACTGACCAGGGGATCCCTTGAAGCTTTCTTT. Its protein product is CASSLTRGSLEAFF.

V and J are TRBV6-5 and TRBJ2-2; D remains ambiguous. Germline values: CDR1 MNHEY, CDR2 SVGAGI. Trimming pared 6 bases from V and 1 base from J, leaving 9 bases between. The CDR3 spans 14 residues. DNA for the CDR3: TGTGCCAGCAGGCAAGGCGGGAACACCGGGGAGCTGTTTTTT. Translated: CASRQGGNTGELFF.

This rearrangement joins TRBV4-1 to TRBJ2-5; no clear D. There are 14 residues in the CDR3. Per the germline V gene, CDR1 is MGHRA and CDR2 is YSYEKL. The ends were cut back, 5 bases at V and 5 bases at J, with 15 bases in the middle. CDR3 sequence (DNA): TGCGCCAGCAGCTATTCAGGTGTCTATGAGACCCAGTACTTC. Amino acids: CASSYSGVYETQYF.

J is TRBJ1-3 and V is TRBV28; D is uncertain. V lost 7 bases and J lost 0, with 16 bases in between. CDR3 length equals 16 residues. Germline CDR1 and CDR2: MDHEN and SYDVKM. The CDR3 region has the DNA TGTGCCAGCACTAATCGTGTCGCCTTCTCTGGAAACACCATATATTTT. Its protein product is CASTNRVAFSGNTIYF.

The chain employs TRBV5-6 and TRBJ1-2; D is unclear. The CDR3 runs to 14 residues. In germline, CDR1 is SGHDT, CDR2 YYEEEE. V dropped 0 bases and J dropped 1 base, with 7 bases sitting between them. CDR3 sequence: CASSLAGINYGYTF. As DNA, the CDR3 is TGTGCCAGCAGCTTGGCAGGAATTAACTATGGCTACACCTTC.

In nucleotides, the CDR3 is TGTGCCAGAGAGACAGGGGCTGGCTACACCTTC. Protein sequence: CARETGAGYTF. The chain combines TRBV2 with TRBJ1-2; 8 nucleotides line up with TRBD1. V gave up 9 bases and J gave up 7 bases; unmatched junction bases: 4. The germline V gene encodes CDR1 SNHLY and CDR2 FYNNEI. This CDR3 is built from 11 residues.

The J gene is TRBJ2-5, the V gene TRBV6-5; D unclear. In germline, CDR1 is MNHEY, CDR2 SVGAGI. Trimming took off 2 bases at V and 0 bases at J, with 13 bases between the two ends. The CDR3 has 16 residues. The CDR3 DNA reads as TGTGCCAGCAGTTACCACCCGTGGCGGTACCAAGAGACCCAGTACTTC. It specifies CASSYHPWRYQETQYF.

V and J are TRBV7-9 and TRBJ2-7; perhaps TRBD2 as D (6 bases). Germline V gene lookup returns CDR1 SEHNR and CDR2 FQNEAQ (reference sequence). With 7 bases removed from V and 2 bases from J, the gap between germline ends came to 24 bases. The CDR3 has 17 residues. In DNA, the CDR3 is TGTGCCAGCAACCCCTGGAGGGGCACCGAGACTACCTACGAGCAGTACTTC. Translation: CASNPWRGTETTYEQYF.

Only one count was recorded for this clone. This chain uses TRBV30 with TRBJ2-1; 8 bases are a match to TRBD2. This CDR3 is 17 amino acids long. The germline V gene has CDR1 GTSNPN and CDR2 SVGIG (reference sequence). The junction had 18 bases not matched to a gene; V was cut back by 4 bases and J by 7 bases. The chain's CDR3 is CAWMAGTSGLWGNEQFF. The DNA for the CDR3 is TGTGCCTGGATGGCAGGCACTAGCGGACTCTGGGGGAATGAGCAGTTCTTC.

The sample holds a few counts of this clone. The CDR3 nucleotides are TGCGCCAGCAGCCAAGAAACTAGCGGGGGAGGCGAGCAGTACTTC. It is translated as CASSQETSGGGEQYF. V and J are TRBV4-1 and TRBJ2-7; 11 bases map to TRBD2. Germline CDR1 reads MGHRA; CDR2 reads YSYEKL. V shed 0 bases and J 6 bases; nucleotides not matched to a gene: 4. The CDR3 has 15 residues.

In this sample, this clone turned up once. The chain has TRBV19 and TRBJ2-1; 11 bases fit TRBD1. The germline V gene has CDR1 LNHDA and CDR2 SQIVND (reference sequence). Germline trimming cut 5 bases from V and 7 bases from J; bases unmatched to any gene: 7. CDR3 size: 15 residues. The chain's CDR3 is CASSSPGQGVNEQFF. CDR3 sequence (DNA): TGTGCCAGTAGTTCGCCGGGACAGGGGGTGAATGAGCAGTTCTTC.

J is TRBJ1-2 and V is TRBV7-2, with D possibly being TRBD1 (5 bases). Germline CDR1 SGHTA, CDR2 FQGNSA. The CDR3 sequence is 14 residues long. The germline V and J ends were trimmed by 5 bases and 5 bases, with 15 bases remaining between them. For the CDR3, the DNA is TGTGCCAGCAGCCCCGGGACGGAAGTATATGGCTACACCTTC. Translating gives CASSPGTEVYGYTF.

The rearrangement joins TRBV5-6 to TRBJ2-1; 12 positions agree with TRBD2. This CDR3 spans 14 amino acids. Germline V gene data show CDR1 as SGHDT and CDR2 as YYEEEE. The V segment lost 5 bases and the J segment 8 bases; nucleotides outside the gene matches: 5. The chain's CDR3 is CASRLAGGPYEQFF. CDR3 nucleotides: TGTGCCAGCAGGCTAGCGGGAGGGCCATATGAGCAGTTCTTC.

This clone has a handful of counts. This chain links TRBV5-8 with TRBJ1-4; D is unclear. V was trimmed by 1 base and J by 10 bases, leaving 8 bases between them. Per the germline V gene, CDR1 is SGHTS and CDR2 is YDEGEE. The CDR3 runs 12 residues. The CDR3 sequence: CASSLPPGKLFF. CDR3 coding DNA: TGTGCCAGCAGCTTGCCTCCTGGAAAACTGTTTTTT.

The chain combines TRBV5-6 with TRBJ1-2; a possible D gene is TRBD1 (5 bases). The CDR3 covers 14 residues. V was clipped by 1 base and J by 4 bases, with 11 bases between them. CDR1 and CDR2 from the germline V gene are SGHDT and YYEEEE. This CDR3 is CASSLLGTGYGYTF. The CDR3 DNA reads as TGTGCCAGCAGCTTGTTAGGGACGGGCTATGGCTACACCTTC. Drawing the rest from reference TRBV5-6 and TRBJ1-2, the complete variable domain is DAGVTQSPTHLIKTRGQQVTLRCSPKSGHDTVSWYQQALGQGPQFIFQYYEEEERQRGNFPDRFSGHQFPNYSSELNVNALLLGDSALYLCASSLLGTGYGYTFGSGTRLTVV.

The rearrangement joins TRBV30 to TRBJ1-1, with D unclear. Trimming took off 0 bases at V and 4 bases at J, with 12 bases between the two ends. CDR1 is GTSNPN and CDR2 is SVGIG in the germline V gene (reference sequence). The length of the CDR3 is 14 residues. CDR3 amino acids: CAWSVLIPVTEAFF. In DNA form, the CDR3 reads TGTGCCTGGAGTGTTTTAATTCCCGTCACTGAAGCTTTCTTT.

This clone occurred a few times. This chain joins TRBV9 and TRBJ2-1, with 10 nucleotides matching TRBD2. Losses at the gene ends were 0 bases for V and 4 bases for J; bases not matched to a gene: 4. The CDR3 is made up of 16 amino acids. CDR1 SGDLS and CDR2 YYNGEE come from the germline V gene. The CDR3 region has the DNA TGTGCCAGCAGCGTAGGCCCGACTAGCGGGTACAATGAGCAGTTCTTC. This encodes CASSVGPTSGYNEQFF.

This clone appeared a single time. J is TRBJ1-2 and V is TRBV7-9; 7 bases align to TRBD1. In germline, CDR1 is SEHNR, CDR2 FQNEAQ (reference sequence). Trimming took 6 bases from V and 6 from J; bases not matched to a gene: 16. The CDR3 length is 16 residues. CDR3 coding DNA: TGTGCCAGCAGAATAAGTTCAACAGGGGAGGTCCATGGCTACACCTTC. Protein: CASRISSTGEVHGYTF.

The chain joins TRBV11-2 to TRBJ1-6; D uncertain. The V end lost 5 bases, the J end lost 7 bases, and 15 bases lay between the germline ends. Germline V lookup: CDR1 SGHAT, CDR2 FQNNGV. The CDR3 has 15 amino acids. The CDR3 reads CASSPEGFGNSPLHF. The CDR3 nucleotides are TGTGCCAGCAGCCCCGAAGGGTTTGGGAATTCACCCCTCCACTTT.

The chain recombines TRBV7-9 with TRBJ2-7; possible D gene TRBD1, 5 bases. Germline CDR1 SEHNR, CDR2 FQNEAQ (reference sequence). CDR3 length: 14 residues. V lost 6 bases and J 5 bases, leaving 17 bases between the germline ends. The CDR3 protein is CASSFGQGVNEQYF. The CDR3 DNA reads TGTGCCAGCAGTTTCGGGCAGGGTGTCAACGAGCAGTACTTC. Full variable domain (outside the CDR3, taken from reference TRBV7-9 and TRBJ2-7): DTGVSQNPRHKITKRGQNVTFRCDPISEHNRLYWYRQTLGQGPEFLTYFQNEAQLEKSRLLSDRFSAERPKGSFSTLEIQRTEQGDSAMYLCASSFGQGVNEQYFGPGTRLTVT.

The rearrangement uses TRBV5-1 and TRBJ2-3; 10 nucleotides match TRBD2. This CDR3 comprises 16 residues. The V gene end was trimmed by 6 bases and the J gene end by 4 bases; junction bases not matched to a gene: 11. Per the germline V gene, CDR1 is SGHRS and CDR2 is YFSETQ. The CDR3 here is CASTRDQREGADTQYF. The CDR3 DNA sequence: TGCGCCAGCACCCGCGATCAGCGGGAGGGGGCAGATACGCAGTATTTT.

This clone was seen just once. This sequence joins TRBV7-2 and TRBJ2-5; D is undetermined. Looked up from germline, CDR1 is SGHTA and CDR2 is FQGNSA. V lost 1 base to trimming and J lost 2 bases, with 8 bases between them. This CDR3 spans 14 amino acids. In nucleotides, the CDR3 is TGTGCCAGCAGCTTAGGCCGCGAGCAAGAGACCCAGTACTTC. Translating it yields CASSLGREQETQYF.

Points on this clone: The junction and the germline gene differ at one end; a read error may be behind it. The CDR3 loop reads CASSSAGGETFF. In nucleotides, the CDR3 is TGTGCCAGCAGCTCCGCAGGGGGTGAAACTTTCTTT. The rearrangement uses TRBV5-5 and TRBJ1-1, with 7 bases lining up with TRBD1. Per germline, CDR1 SGHKS and CDR2 YYEKEE (reference sequence). CDR3 length: 12 amino acids.